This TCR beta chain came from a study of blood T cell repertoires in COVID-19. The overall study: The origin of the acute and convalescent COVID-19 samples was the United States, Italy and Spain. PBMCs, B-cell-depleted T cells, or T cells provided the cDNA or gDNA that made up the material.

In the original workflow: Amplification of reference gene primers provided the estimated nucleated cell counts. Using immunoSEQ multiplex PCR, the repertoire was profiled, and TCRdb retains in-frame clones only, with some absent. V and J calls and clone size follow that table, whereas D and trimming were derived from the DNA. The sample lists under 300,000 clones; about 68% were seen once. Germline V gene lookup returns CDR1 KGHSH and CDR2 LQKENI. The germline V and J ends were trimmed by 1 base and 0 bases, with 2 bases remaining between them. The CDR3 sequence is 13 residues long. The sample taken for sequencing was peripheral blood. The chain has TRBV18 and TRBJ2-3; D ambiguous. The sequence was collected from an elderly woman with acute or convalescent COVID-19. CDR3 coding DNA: TGTGCCAGCTCACCACTAAGCACAGATACGCAGTATTTT. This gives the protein CASSPLSTDTQYF.